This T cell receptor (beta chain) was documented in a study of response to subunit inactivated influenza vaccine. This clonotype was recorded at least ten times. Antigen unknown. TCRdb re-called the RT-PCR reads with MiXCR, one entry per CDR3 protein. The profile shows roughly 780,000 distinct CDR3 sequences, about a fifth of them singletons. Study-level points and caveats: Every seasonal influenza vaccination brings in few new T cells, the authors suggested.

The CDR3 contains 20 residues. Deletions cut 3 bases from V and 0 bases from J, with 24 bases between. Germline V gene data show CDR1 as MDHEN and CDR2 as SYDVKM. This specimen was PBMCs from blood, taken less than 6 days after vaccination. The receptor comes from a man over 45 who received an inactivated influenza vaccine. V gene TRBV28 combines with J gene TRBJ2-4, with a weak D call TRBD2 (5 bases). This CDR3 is CASSFQPGLGSSIAKNIQYF. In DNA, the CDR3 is TGTGCCAGCAGTTTCCAACCGGGATTAGGGAGCAGCATAGCCAAAAACATTCAGTACTTC.